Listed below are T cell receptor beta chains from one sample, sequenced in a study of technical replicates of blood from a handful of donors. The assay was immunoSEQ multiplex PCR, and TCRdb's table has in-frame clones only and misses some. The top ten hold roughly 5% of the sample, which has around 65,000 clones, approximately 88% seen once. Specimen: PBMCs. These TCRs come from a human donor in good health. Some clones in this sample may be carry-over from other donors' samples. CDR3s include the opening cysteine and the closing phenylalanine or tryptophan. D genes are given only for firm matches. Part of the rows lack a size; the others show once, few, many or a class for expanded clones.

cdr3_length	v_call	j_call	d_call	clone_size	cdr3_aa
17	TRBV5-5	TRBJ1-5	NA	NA	CASSLGGAGFSNQPQHF
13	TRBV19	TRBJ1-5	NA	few	CASSMEGNQPQHF
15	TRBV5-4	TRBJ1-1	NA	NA	CASSLGEAGNTEAFF
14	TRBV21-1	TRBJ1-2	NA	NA	CASSDRDRGSGYTF
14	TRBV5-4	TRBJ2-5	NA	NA	CASSTLAQGQAQYF
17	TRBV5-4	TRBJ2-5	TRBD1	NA	CASSVYRDRGGQETQYF
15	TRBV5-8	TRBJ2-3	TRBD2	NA	CASSLAGGSTDTQYF
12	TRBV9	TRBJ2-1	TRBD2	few	CASSAQERGPVF
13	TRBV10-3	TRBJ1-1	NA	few	CAISESSNTEAFF
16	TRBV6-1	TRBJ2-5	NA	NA	CASSGGLVPKQETQYF
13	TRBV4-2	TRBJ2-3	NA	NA	CASSILSGDTQYF
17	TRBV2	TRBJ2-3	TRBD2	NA	CASTQRASGGFADTQYF
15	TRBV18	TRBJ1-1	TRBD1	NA	CASSPSRTGGSEAFF
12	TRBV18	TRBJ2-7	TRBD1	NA	CASSHDRDEQYF
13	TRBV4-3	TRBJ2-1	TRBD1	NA	CASSARGHNEQFF
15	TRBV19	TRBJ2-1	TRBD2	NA	CASRQLAGGQNEQFF
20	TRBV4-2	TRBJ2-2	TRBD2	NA	CASSRRPERLAEPDTGELFF
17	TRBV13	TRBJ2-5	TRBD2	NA	CASSLEGLAGGQETQYF
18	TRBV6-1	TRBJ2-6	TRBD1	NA	CASSEFPGGLGGANVLTF
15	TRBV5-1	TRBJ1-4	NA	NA	CASSPGGVYNEKLFF
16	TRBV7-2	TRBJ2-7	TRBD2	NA	CASSYLGGGSSYEQYF
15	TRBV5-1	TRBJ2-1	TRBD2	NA	CASSPGTSGGREQFF
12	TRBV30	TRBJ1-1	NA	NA	CAWSPSDLEAFF
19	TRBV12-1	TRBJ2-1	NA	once	CASSRTHNRTSGAAQEQFF